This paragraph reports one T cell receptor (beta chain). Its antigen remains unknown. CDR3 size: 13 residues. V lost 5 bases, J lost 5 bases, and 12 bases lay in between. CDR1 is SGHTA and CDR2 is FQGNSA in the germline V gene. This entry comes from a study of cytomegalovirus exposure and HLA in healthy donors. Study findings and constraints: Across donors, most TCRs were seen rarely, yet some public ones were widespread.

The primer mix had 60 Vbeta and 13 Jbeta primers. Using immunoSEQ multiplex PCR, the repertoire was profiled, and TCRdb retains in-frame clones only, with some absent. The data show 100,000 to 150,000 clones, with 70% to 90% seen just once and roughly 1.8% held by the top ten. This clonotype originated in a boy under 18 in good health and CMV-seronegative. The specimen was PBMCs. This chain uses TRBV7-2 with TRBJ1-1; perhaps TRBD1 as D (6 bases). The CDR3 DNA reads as TGTGCCAGCAGCACCGAGGGGGTAACTGAAGCTTTCTTT. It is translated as CASSTEGVTEAFF.